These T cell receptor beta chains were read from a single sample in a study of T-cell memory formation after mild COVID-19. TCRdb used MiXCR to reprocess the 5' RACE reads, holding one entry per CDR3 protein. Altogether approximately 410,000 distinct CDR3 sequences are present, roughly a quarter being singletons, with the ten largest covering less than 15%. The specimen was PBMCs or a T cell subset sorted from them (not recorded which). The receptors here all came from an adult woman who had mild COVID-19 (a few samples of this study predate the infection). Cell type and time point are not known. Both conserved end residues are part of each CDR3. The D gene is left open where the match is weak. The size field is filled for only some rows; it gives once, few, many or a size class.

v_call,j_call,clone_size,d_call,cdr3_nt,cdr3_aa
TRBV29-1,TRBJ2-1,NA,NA,TGCAGCGTGACATGGGACGGAGCTTTCCACAATGAGCAGTTCTTC,CSVTWDGAFHNEQFF
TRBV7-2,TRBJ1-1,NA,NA,TGTGCCAGCAGCTTAACAACCGTAATGAACACTGAAGCTTTCTTT,CASSLTTVMNTEAFF
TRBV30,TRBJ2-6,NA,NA,TGTGCCTGGAGTGTATTGGGAGACACGACCTCTGGGGCCAACGTCCTGACTTTC,CAWSVLGDTTSGANVLTF
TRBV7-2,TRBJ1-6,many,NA,TGTGCCAGCAGCTTAACGAATTCACCCCTCCACTTT,CASSLTNSPLHF
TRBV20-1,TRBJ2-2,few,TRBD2,TGCAGTGCTAGAGATAGCGGGAGGGCCGGGGAGCTGTTTTTT,CSARDSGRAGELFF
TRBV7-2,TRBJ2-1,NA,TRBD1,TGTGCCAGCAGCTTCGTCCCAGGGGGCTACAATGAGCAGTTCTTC,CASSFVPGGYNEQFF
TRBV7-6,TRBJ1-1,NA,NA,TGTGCCAGCAGCTTAACCCTGGGGGAAACTGAAGCTTTCTTT,CASSLTLGETEAFF
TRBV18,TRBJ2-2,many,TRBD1,TGTGCCAGCTCACCCGGAACAGGGGTGCCCGGGGAGCTGTTTTTT,CASSPGTGVPGELFF
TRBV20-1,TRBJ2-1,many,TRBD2,TGCAGTGCTAGACCACCCCCGGGACTAGCGGGTTCATCTGGGAATGAGCAGTTCTTC,CSARPPPGLAGSSGNEQFF
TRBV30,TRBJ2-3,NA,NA,TGTGCCTGGAGTTGGGGGTCGTACTATGAGGATACGCAGTATTTT,CAWSWGSYYEDTQYF
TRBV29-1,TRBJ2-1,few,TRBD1,TGCAGCGTTGATGGGACAGGGTGGAATGAGCAGTTCTTC,CSVDGTGWNEQFF
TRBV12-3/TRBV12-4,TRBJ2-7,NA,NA,TGTGCCAGCAGCTACGATGGTCATCCTACCTACGAGCAGTACTTC,CASSYDGHPTYEQYF